Listed here is a single T cell receptor (beta chain). This sample is drawn from a study of cytomegalovirus exposure and HLA in healthy donors. This PCR relied on a set of 60 Vbeta primers and 13 Jbeta primers. Sequencing was performed with immunoSEQ multiplex PCR; in TCRdb, only in-frame clones are kept and a portion is missing. The profile shows about 160,000 clones, around three quarters of them singletons. Germline V gives CDR1 MGHDK, CDR2 SYGVNS. CDR3 length: 14 amino acids. Trimming pared 11 bases from V and 5 bases from J, leaving 22 bases between. Source material: PBMCs. The origin of this receptor is a woman in her forties in good health and CMV-seronegative. V and J are TRBV25-1 and TRBJ2-7; a possible D gene is TRBD1 (6 bases). This chain's CDR3 is CAVQEGDPIHEQYF. The DNA of the CDR3 is TGTGCCGTTCAAGAGGGGGATCCCATCCACGAGCAGTACTTC.